The present T cell receptor (beta chain) was sequenced within a study of PD-L1 blockade in urothelial cancer. Looking at the study overall: Peripheral blood specimens exhibited a median yield of about 140,000 T cells.

Clones were sequenced by immunoSEQ multiplex PCR, and TCRdb holds only the in-frame ones, with some missing. This sample has under 70,000 clones; roughly four fifths occur once, and the top ten carry over 1.5%. The time point here: pretreatment peripheral blood. The study collected 1 to 8 samples per patient, pretreatment and on-treatment. Germline assignment: CDR1 SGHNT and CDR2 YYREEE (reference sequence). CDR3 length: 16 residues. Trimming removed 0 bases from V and 2 bases from J; junction bases left unmatched: 1. The source of this sequence is a man in his 70s with urothelial cancer. Specimen: PBMCs, collected around atezolizumab (anti-PD-L1) treatment. This chain uses TRBV5-4 with TRBJ2-3; 12 nucleotides align to TRBD2. CDR3: CASSLGTSGNTDTQYF. The CDR3 region has the DNA TGTGCCAGCAGCTTGGGGACTAGCGGGAACACAGATACGCAGTATTTT.